What follows describes a single T cell receptor beta chain. What this receptor recognizes is not known. Base qualities are not at hand, and no much larger clone is one base apart. With the immunoSEQ assay, which is a bias-controlled multiplex PCR relying on V- and J-specific primers, TCR beta CDR3 regions were amplified from genomic DNA. A proprietary barcode and Illumina adapter sequences were added to the CDR3 amplicons in a second PCR step. CDR3 libraries were sequenced on an Illumina MiSeq instrument. Processing in the source paper ran as follows. immunoSEQ Analyzer 3.0 was used for export and quality control, with R Bioconductor and Immunarch used for downstream analyses. Only productive rearrangements in the normalized downsampled data set went into calculating the repertoire metrics. Pathologically expanded clonotypes were defined as those larger than 5 templates in the normalized cohort. The Inverse Simpson Index served as the measure of repertoire diversity. To capture all clonotypes, CMV-specificity analyses were performed on the non-normalized data set. Here the immuneACCESS table is served through TCRdb, limited to in-frame sequences with V and J called. Missing clones are a known gap in these copies; in checked studies unresolved V genes cover under half, and the rest lacks a known reason. D and trimming were read from the DNA, whereas the V and J calls and clone size are those reported in that table. This sample holds over 6,500 clones; more than 90% were observed only once. The top ten clones comprise approximately 0.45% of the sample.

V is trimmed back by 7 bases and J by 4 bases, and the junction contains 10 bases that no gene match accounts for. Taken from cysteine to phenylalanine, the CDR3 has 15 residues. The only DNA kept is the CDR3, 45 bases in frame from the first base. For CDR1 and CDR2, the germline V gene (reference sequence) lists LNHDA and SQIVND. This entry comes from a study of T cell clonotyping in hematopoietic cell transplantation (dated by TCRdb to about 2021). General notes on the study: The study collected 110 to 150 blood samples from about 40 consecutive transplant recipients and their related donors. Patient recruitment ran from 2015 to early 2017, and follow-up continued until late 2020 or death. The study at large found these results: Just a small fraction of recipient repertoires overlapped with donor repertoires, and more than 97% appeared de novo at the given depth. The sample size was limited and the cells went unsorted, which meant the CD4 and CD8 repertoire contributions could not be told apart. Inverse Simpson Index values from donors and from recipients before transplant predicted broader TCR repertoire diversity after transplant. After transplant, TCR diversity in recipients dropped, and pathologically expanded clonotypes increased progressively from day 30 to day 180.

The time point tag for this specimen amounts to: 30 days after allo-HCT. Blood from recipients was drawn about 28 days before transplant and again at days 30, 100 and 180 after transplant. Using Nuclei Lysis Solution, genomic DNA was extracted from unfractionated peripheral blood mononuclear cells that were either fresh or cryopreserved. This receptor was obtained from a male patient aged 35-55 years who had an allogeneic stem cell transplant from a related donor, so the T cells may come from the graft donor. Some clones in this sample may be carry-over from other donors' samples. Specimen: PBMCs, collected 30 days after allogeneic stem cell transplant. This chain joins TRBV19 to TRBJ1-5; TRBD1 lines up with 7 middle nucleotides. In nucleotide form, the sequence is TGTGCCAGTACAGGGGGACGCTCGGTAAATCAGCCCCAGCATTTT. This codes for CASTGGRSVNQPQHF. The reference TRBV19 and TRBJ1-5 proteins fill in what lies around the CDR3, so the full variable domain reads DGGITQSPKYLFRKEGQNVTLSCEQNLNHDAMYWYRQDPGQGLRLIYYSQIVNDFQKGDIAEGYSVSREKKESFPLTVTSAQKNPTAFYLCASTGGRSVNQPQHFGDGTRLSIL.